The rows below give T cell receptor beta chains drawn from one sample of a study of control samples from healthy donors and cancer patients. This table comes from immunoSEQ multiplex PCR, and its TCRdb copy is limited to in-frame clones, with some not included. Counted here are around 150,000 clones, 70% to 90% occurring once; the ten biggest clones make up around 13%. Sequencing was performed on blood. These receptors originate from a man aged 30-40 years in good health. Both conserved end residues are part of each CDR3. A D gene is named only where the DNA matches it firmly. For some rows the clone size is stated as once, few or many, or as a class when expanded; others skip it.

clone size	D gene	V gene	J gene	CDR3 DNA	CDR3 protein
NA	TRBD2	TRBV5-4	TRBJ2-1	TGTGCCAGCAGCCCGGGACTAGCGGGGGGCAATGAGCAGTTCTTC	CASSPGLAGGNEQFF
NA	TRBD2	TRBV7-2	TRBJ2-1	TGTGCCAGCAGCTCAGCGGGAGTTCGGGGTGAGCAGTTCTTC	CASSSAGVRGEQFF
NA	NA	TRBV11-2	TRBJ2-1	TGTGCCAGCAGCTTATCCTATGAGCAGTTCTTC	CASSLSYEQFF
NA	NA	TRBV9	TRBJ2-1	TGTGCCAGCAGCGTAGCCGAACAGACCTACAATGAGCAGTTCTTC	CASSVAEQTYNEQFF
NA	TRBD1	TRBV19	TRBJ1-4	TGTGCCAGTAGTTTTACAGGGGATGAAAAACTGTTTTTT	CASSFTGDEKLFF
NA	NA	TRBV7-3	TRBJ1-3	TGTGCCAGCAGCTTAAACTCTGGAAACACCATATATTTT	CASSLNSGNTIYF
NA	NA	TRBV5-8	TRBJ2-5	TGTGCCAGCAGCTTGCGGCAGCAAGAGACCCAGTACTTC	CASSLRQQETQYF
NA	NA	TRBV14	TRBJ2-7	TGTGCCAGCAGCCATTCCGGGACATATTCCTACGAGCAGTACTTC	CASSHSGTYSYEQYF
NA	NA	TRBV6-2/TRBV6-3	TRBJ1-5	TGTGCCAGCAGTACCGTCGGCACTCAGCCCCAGCATTTT	CASSTVGTQPQHF
NA	TRBD1	TRBV6-5	TRBJ1-2	TGTGCCAGCAGTTACAGGACAGGGTGGTGGTATGGCTACACCTTC	CASSYRTGWWYGYTF
few	NA	TRBV28	TRBJ1-4	TGTGCCAGCAGGGGGTGGAATGAAAAACTGTTTTTT	CASRGWNEKLFF
NA	TRBD1	TRBV14	TRBJ1-6	TGTGCCAGCAGCCAACAGGGACAGCCCAATTCACCCCTCCACTTT	CASSQQGQPNSPLHF
few	NA	TRBV6-5	TRBJ2-3	TGTGCCAGCAGTTACGCGGGCTCAGCAACAGATACGCAGTATTTT	CASSYAGSATDTQYF
NA	NA	TRBV19	TRBJ2-2	TGTGCCAGTAGTGTCGGGCGGGCACCCTCCGGGGAGCTGTTTTTT	CASSVGRAPSGELFF
NA	NA	TRBV15	TRBJ1-2	TGTGCCACCAGCAGAGATCAACGAGAACACTATGGCTACACCTTC	CATSRDQREHYGYTF
NA	TRBD2	TRBV7-2	TRBJ2-4	TGTGCCAGCAGCTTATCGGGGGGAGGGGACATTCAGTACTTC	CASSLSGGGDIQYF
NA	TRBD1	TRBV7-8	TRBJ1-2	TGTGCCAGCAGCTTCAGGGTTAGGGACAGTGAAGGGGAAGGATATGGCTACACCTTC	CASSFRVRDSEGEGYGYTF
NA	TRBD2	TRBV6-5	TRBJ2-1	TGTGCCAGCAGCCGAGCGGGAGGGAGCAATGAGCAGTTCTTC	CASSRAGGSNEQFF
NA	NA	TRBV4-3	TRBJ1-5	TGCGCCAGCAGCCAAGGAGTGGGAAATCAGCCCCAGCATTTT	CASSQGVGNQPQHF
NA	TRBD1	TRBV28	TRBJ1-5	TGTGCCAGCAGTGCGGGGACAGGTTTCAATCAGCCCCAGCATTTT	CASSAGTGFNQPQHF
NA	NA	TRBV14	TRBJ2-1	TGTGCCAGCAGCCTCCTCGGGACACCAGAATACAATGAGCAGTTCTTC	CASSLLGTPEYNEQFF
NA	NA	TRBV30	TRBJ1-2	TGTGCCTGGAGTGTCAGGGGTTTCGGGGGCTACACCTTC	CAWSVRGFGGYTF
NA	TRBD1	TRBV28	TRBJ1-2	TGTGCCAGCAGTGAACCGGGACAGGGGATTGAGGGCTACACCTTC	CASSEPGQGIEGYTF
NA	TRBD2	TRBV5-4	TRBJ2-3	TGTGCCAGCAGCCGCCGACTAGCGGGGGGACGCACAGATACGCAGTATTTT	CASSRRLAGGRTDTQYF
NA	TRBD1	TRBV27	TRBJ1-1	TGTGCCAGCAGTTTGGTCCCGCAGGGGGTGACTGAAGCTTTCTTT	CASSLVPQGVTEAFF
NA	TRBD2	TRBV4-3	TRBJ2-7	TGCGCCAGCAGCCAAGCCCGAGTAGGGGAGGGGTACGAGCAGTACTTC	CASSQARVGEGYEQYF
NA	NA	TRBV7-3	TRBJ2-1	TGTGCCAGCAGCTTAACGGGGGGCCGATACAATGAGCAGTTCTTC	CASSLTGGRYNEQFF
NA	NA	TRBV5-1	TRBJ1-6	TGCGCCTCCCGGGAGTCTGGGAATTCACCCCTCCACTTT	CASRESGNSPLHF
NA	NA	TRBV5-1	TRBJ1-4	TGCGCCAGCAGCTCCCAGGGGTTTAATGAAAAACTGTTTTTT	CASSSQGFNEKLFF
NA	NA	TRBV21-1	TRBJ1-5	TGTGCCAGCAGCAAAAGGTGGACAGCCCTATCAATAACCCAGCATTTT	CASSKRWTALSITQHF
NA	NA	TRBV4-1	TRBJ2-7	TGCGCCAGCAGCTTCCGGGACGGCTCCTACGAGCAGTACTTC	CASSFRDGSYEQYF
NA	NA	TRBV5-6	TRBJ1-1	TGTGCCAGCAGCCGATCCCAGGGGCGCGTCACTGAAGCTTTCTTT	CASSRSQGRVTEAFF
NA	NA	TRBV12-5	TRBJ2-2	TGTGCTAGTGCGGTGGGGTTTGCCGGGGAGCTGTTTTTT	CASAVGFAGELFF
NA	NA	TRBV3-1/TRBV3-2	TRBJ1-1	TGTGCCAGCAGCCCTAGTTTAAACACTGAAGCTTTCTTT	CASSPSLNTEAFF
NA	NA	TRBV7-6	TRBJ1-3	TGTGCCAGCAGCCAAGACAGCGGGGGAAACACCATATATTTT	CASSQDSGGNTIYF
NA	TRBD2	TRBV27	TRBJ2-3	TGTGCCAGCAGGGCTTGGGCGGGAGGAATAACAGATACGCAGTATTTT	CASRAWAGGITDTQYF
NA	TRBD1	TRBV15	TRBJ2-7	TGTGCCACCAGCGCCAACATCGACAGGGGTTATGAGCAGTACTTC	CATSANIDRGYEQYF
NA	NA	TRBV25-1	TRBJ2-5	TGTGCCAGCAGTGAACGAGGGGACGGAGAGACCCAGTACTTC	CASSERGDGETQYF
NA	NA	TRBV24-1	TRBJ2-7	TGTGCCACCAGTGACTTCTCATCCTACGAGCAGTACTTC	CATSDFSSYEQYF
NA	NA	TRBV27	TRBJ1-2	TGTGCCAGCAGTTTCGGAGCCGGTGGCGGCTACACCTTC	CASSFGAGGGYTF
NA	TRBD1	TRBV11-2	TRBJ2-7	TGTGCCAGCAGCATGGGACAGGGATTCGAGCAGTACTTC	CASSMGQGFEQYF
NA	NA	TRBV29-1	TRBJ1-5	TGCAGCGTTCAGGACAGCGCTTATCAGCCCCAGCATTTT	CSVQDSAYQPQHF
NA	NA	TRBV2	TRBJ1-3	TGTGCCAGAGGGGGGAAGGGGTCTGGAAACACCATATATTTT	CARGGKGSGNTIYF